This record concerns one T cell receptor beta chain sequence. What antigen it recognizes has not been identified. No base qualities exist here, and no much larger clone lies one base off it. The library was prepared using the immunoSEQ multiplex PCR assay. TCRdb took this table from immuneACCESS and kept in-frame rearrangements with V and J called. Such tables lack part of the clones; where checked against another copy, unresolved V genes explain under half of the gap, and the rest is unexplained. This sample has roughly 180,000 clones in its table, and around 93% of those were observed once. Clones ranked in the top ten supply approximately 4% of the sample. This sample is drawn from a study of control samples from healthy donors and cancer patients (dated by TCRdb to about 2020). V loses 5 bases of germline sequence and J loses 3 bases, and the interval between the two ends is 17 bases. The CDR3 holds 16 amino acids from the cysteine to the phenylalanine. The CDR3 DNA has 48 bases and is translated from base 1. CDR1 SGHAT and CDR2 FQNNGV are derived from the germline V gene.

The clonotype originates from a woman in her fifties or sixties in good health. The chain links TRBV11-2 with TRBJ2-1; the D gene could be TRBD1 or TRBD2, each one agreeing over 5 bases. The sample was blood. The nucleotide sequence reads TGTGCCAGCAGCGATCGTTCCGGGACGATCTACAATGAGCAGTTCTTC. Translation gives CASSDRSGTIYNEQFF.